Sequencing of this T cell receptor (beta chain) was carried out in a study of T cell changes during pregnancy in multiple sclerosis. Only in-frame clones appear in the TCRdb table, and some are missing; sequencing was by immunoSEQ multiplex PCR. The repertoire holds approximately 40,000 clones, roughly 87% seen once, with around 0.51% in the top ten. This CDR3 has 15 amino acids. Germline V gene lookup returns CDR1 SEHNR and CDR2 FQNEAQ (reference sequence). With 1 base removed from V and 3 bases from J, the gap between germline ends came to 11 bases. The gene calls are TRBV7-9 and TRBJ2-3, with a tentative D call TRBD2 (6 bases). Here the sequenced sample was CD4+ T cells from peripheral blood mononuclear cells, taken in the first trimester of pregnancy. The source is a female donor with multiple sclerosis, enrolled in a pregnancy study. CDR3 nucleotide sequence: TGTGCCAGCAGCTTAGTTAGCGGAAAAACAGATACGCAGTATTTT. The encoded protein is CASSLVSGKTDTQYF.